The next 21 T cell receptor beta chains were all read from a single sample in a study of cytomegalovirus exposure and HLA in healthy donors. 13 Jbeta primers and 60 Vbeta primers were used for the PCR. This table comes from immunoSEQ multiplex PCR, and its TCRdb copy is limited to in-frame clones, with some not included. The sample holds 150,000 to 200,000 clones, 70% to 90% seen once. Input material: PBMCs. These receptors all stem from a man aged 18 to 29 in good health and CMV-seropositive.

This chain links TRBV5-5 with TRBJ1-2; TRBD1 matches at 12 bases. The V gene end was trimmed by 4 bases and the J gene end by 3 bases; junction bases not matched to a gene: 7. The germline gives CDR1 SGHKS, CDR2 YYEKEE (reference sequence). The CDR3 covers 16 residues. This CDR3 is CASSPGTGGEYYGYTF. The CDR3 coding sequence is TGTGCCAGCAGCCCCGGGACAGGGGGCGAATACTATGGCTACACCTTC.

The CDR3: CASSLGQGARGYTF. CDR3 DNA sequence: TGTGCCAGCAGCTTAGGCCAGGGGGCGCGTGGCTACACCTTC. This rearrangement joins TRBV7-2 to TRBJ1-2; 8 bases map to TRBD1. Trimming removed 1 base from V and 7 bases from J; junction bases left unmatched: 5. Germline V CDR1 and CDR2: SGHTA, FQGNSA. The CDR3 sequence is 14 residues long.

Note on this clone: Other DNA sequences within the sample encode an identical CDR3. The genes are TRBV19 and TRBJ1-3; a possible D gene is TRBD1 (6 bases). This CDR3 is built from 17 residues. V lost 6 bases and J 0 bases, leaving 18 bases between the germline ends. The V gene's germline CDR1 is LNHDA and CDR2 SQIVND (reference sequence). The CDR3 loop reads CASRNYMTGDSGNTIYF. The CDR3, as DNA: TGTGCCAGTAGAAACTATATGACAGGAGACTCTGGAAACACCATATATTTT.

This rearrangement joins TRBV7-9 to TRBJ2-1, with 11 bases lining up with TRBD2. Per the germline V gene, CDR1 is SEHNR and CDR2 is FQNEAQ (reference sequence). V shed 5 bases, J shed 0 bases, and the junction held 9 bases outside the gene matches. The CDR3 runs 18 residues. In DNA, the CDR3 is TGTGCCAGCAGCCCAATTAGCGGGGGGGCTATCTCCTACAATGAGCAGTTCTTC. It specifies CASSPISGGAISYNEQFF.

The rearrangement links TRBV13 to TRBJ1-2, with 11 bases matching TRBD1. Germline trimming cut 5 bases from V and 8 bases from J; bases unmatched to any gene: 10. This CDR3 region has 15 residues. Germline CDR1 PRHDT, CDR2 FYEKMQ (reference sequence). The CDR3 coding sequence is TGTGCCAGCAGCCCCGGGACAGGGGGAGGTGCGGGCTACACCTTC. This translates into CASSPGTGGGAGYTF. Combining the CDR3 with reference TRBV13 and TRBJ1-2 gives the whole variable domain AAGVIQSPRHLIKEKRETATLKCYPIPRHDTVYWYQQGPGQDPQFLISFYEKMQSDKGSIPDRFSAQQFSDYHSELNMSSLELGDSALYFCASSPGTGGGAGYTFGSGTRLTVV.

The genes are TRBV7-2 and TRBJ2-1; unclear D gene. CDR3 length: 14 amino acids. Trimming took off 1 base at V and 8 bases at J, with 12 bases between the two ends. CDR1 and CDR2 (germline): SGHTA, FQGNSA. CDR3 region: CASSLDPVRHEQFF. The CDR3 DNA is TGTGCCAGCAGCTTAGATCCAGTGAGGCATGAGCAGTTCTTC.

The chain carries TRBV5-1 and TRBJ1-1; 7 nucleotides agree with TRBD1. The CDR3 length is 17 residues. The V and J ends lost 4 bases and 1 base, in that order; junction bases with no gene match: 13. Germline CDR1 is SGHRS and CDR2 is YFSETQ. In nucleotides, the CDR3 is TGCGCCAGCAGCCCGTGGGGACAGCCGCAAAGGAACACTGAAGCTTTCTTT. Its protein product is CASSPWGQPQRNTEAFF.

CDR3 DNA sequence: TGTGCCACCAGCCCCCGACAGGGTAATTCACCCCTCCACTTT. This sequence encodes CATSPRQGNSPLHF. V usage is TRBV15 and J usage is TRBJ1-6; TRBD1 aligns across 7 bases. The CDR3 loop spans 14 amino acids. V gave up 5 bases and J gave up 6 bases; unmatched junction bases: 4. Germline CDR1 LNHNV, CDR2 YYDKDF (reference sequence).

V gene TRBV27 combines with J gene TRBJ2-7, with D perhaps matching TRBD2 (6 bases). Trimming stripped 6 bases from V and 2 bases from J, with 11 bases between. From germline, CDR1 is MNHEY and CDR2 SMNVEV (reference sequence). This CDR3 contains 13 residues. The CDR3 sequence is CASSDGGTYEQYF. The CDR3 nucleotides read TGTGCCAGCAGCGACGGGGGAACCTACGAGCAGTACTTC.

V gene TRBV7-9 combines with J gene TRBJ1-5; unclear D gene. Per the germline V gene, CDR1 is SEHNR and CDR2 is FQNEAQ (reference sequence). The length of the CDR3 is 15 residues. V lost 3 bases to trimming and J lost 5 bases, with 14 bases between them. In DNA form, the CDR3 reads TGTGCCAGCAGCTTGAGCGGGAATAGGGATCAGCCCCAGCATTTT. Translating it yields CASSLSGNRDQPQHF.

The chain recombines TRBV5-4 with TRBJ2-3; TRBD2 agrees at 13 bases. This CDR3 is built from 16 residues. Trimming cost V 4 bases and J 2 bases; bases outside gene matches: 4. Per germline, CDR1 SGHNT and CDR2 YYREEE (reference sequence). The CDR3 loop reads CASSGGLAGPTDTQYF. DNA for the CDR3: TGTGCCAGCAGCGGGGGACTAGCGGGGCCCACAGATACGCAGTATTTT. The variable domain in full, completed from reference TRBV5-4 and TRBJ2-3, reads ETGVTQSPTHLIKTRGQQVTLRCSSQSGHNTVSWYQQALGQGPQFIFQYYREEENGRGNFPPRFSGLQFPNYSSELNVNALELDDSALYLCASSGGLAGPTDTQYFGPGTRLTVL.

The CDR3 nucleotides read TGTGCCAGCTGGAAACAGGGGGCGCTTGGTTCACCCCTCCACTTT. It yields the protein CASWKQGALGSPLHF. J is TRBJ1-6 and V is TRBV5-6, with 9 bases identical to TRBD1. This CDR3 comprises 15 residues. Germline V gene data show CDR1 as SGHDT and CDR2 as YYEEEE. With V trimmed by 7 bases and J by 9 bases, 11 bases remained unmatched.

DNA for the CDR3: TGTGCCAGCAGCGCCCTACAGGGGATGAACACTGAAGCTTTCTTT. It codes for CASSALQGMNTEAFF. J is TRBJ1-1 and V is TRBV9; 7 nucleotides align to TRBD1. The CDR3 runs to 15 residues. CDR1 is SGDLS and CDR2 is YYNGEE in the germline V gene. With 3 bases clipped from V and 0 bases from J, the junction kept 5 bases outside the gene matches.

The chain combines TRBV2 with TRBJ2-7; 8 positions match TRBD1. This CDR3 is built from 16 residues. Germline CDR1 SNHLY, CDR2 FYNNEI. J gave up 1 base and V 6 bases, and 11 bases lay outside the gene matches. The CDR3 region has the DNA TGTGCCAGCAGCGAGGGAGGACAGGGTCGGTCCTACGAGCAGTACTTC. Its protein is CASSEGGQGRSYEQYF.

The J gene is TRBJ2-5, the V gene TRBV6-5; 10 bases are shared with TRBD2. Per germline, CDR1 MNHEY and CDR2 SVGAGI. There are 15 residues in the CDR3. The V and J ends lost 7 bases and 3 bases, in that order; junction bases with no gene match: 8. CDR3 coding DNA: TGTGCCAGCACCAAGGGTAGCGGGGGGAAAGAGACCCAGTACTTC. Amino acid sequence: CASTKGSGGKETQYF.

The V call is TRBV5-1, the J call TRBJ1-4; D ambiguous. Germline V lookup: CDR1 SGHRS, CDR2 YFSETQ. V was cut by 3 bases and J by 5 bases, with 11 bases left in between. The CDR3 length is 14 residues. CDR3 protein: CASSSETGNEKLFF. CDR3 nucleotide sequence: TGCGCCAGCAGCTCCGAGACGGGGAATGAAAAACTGTTTTTT.

CDR3 sequence: CASSQGERMETQYF. In DNA, the CDR3 is TGTGCCAGCAGCCAAGGGGAGCGGATGGAGACCCAGTACTTC. The chain combines TRBV4-2 with TRBJ2-5, with D maybe TRBD2 (5 bases). The CDR3 totals 14 residues. V was trimmed by 1 base and J by 5 bases, leaving 11 bases between them. Germline CDR1 LGHNA, CDR2 YNFKEQ.

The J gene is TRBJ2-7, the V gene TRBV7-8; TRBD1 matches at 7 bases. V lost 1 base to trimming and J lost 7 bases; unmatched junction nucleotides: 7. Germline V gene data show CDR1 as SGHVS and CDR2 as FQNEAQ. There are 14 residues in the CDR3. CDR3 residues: CASSLGATRGEQYF. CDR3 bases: TGTGCCAGCAGCTTAGGAGCAACCAGGGGGGAGCAGTACTTC.

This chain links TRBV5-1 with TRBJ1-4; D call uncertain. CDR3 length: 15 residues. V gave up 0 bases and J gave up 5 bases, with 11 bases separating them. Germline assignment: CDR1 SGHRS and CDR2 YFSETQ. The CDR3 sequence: CASSLELGLNEKLFF. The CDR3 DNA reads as TGCGCCAGCAGCTTGGAATTAGGACTGAATGAAAAACTGTTTTTT.

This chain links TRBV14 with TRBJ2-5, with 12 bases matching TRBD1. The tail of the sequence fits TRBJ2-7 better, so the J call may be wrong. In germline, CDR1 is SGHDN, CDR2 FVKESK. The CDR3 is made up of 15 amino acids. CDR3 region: CASSQPGQGAYEQYF. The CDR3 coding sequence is TGTGCCAGCAGCCAACCGGGACAGGGGGCTTACGAGCAGTACTTC.

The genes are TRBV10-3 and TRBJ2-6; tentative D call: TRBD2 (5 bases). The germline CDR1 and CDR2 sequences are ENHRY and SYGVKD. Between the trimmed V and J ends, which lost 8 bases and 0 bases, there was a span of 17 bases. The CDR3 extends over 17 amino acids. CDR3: CAILEGYSVSGANVLTF. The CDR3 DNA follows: TGTGCCATCCTTGAGGGTTACTCCGTCTCTGGGGCCAACGTCCTGACTTTC.